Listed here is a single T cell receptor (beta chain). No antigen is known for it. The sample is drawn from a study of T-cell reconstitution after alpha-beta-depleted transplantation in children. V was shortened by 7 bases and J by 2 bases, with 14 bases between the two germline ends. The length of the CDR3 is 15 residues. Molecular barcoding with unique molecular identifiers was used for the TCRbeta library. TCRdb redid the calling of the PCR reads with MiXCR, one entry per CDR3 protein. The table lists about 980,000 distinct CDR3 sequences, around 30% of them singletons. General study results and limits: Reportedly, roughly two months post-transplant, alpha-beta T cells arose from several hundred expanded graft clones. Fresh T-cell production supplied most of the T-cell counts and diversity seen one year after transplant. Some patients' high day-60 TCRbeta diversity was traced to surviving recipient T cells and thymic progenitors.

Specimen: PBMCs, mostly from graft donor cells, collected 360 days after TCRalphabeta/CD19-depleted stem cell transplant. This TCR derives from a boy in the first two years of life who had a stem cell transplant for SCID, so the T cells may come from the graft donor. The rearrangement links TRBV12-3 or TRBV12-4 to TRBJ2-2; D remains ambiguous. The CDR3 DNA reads TGTGCCAGCAACCTCGTTCCTACTAACACCGGGGAGCTGTTTTTT. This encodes CASNLVPTNTGELFF.